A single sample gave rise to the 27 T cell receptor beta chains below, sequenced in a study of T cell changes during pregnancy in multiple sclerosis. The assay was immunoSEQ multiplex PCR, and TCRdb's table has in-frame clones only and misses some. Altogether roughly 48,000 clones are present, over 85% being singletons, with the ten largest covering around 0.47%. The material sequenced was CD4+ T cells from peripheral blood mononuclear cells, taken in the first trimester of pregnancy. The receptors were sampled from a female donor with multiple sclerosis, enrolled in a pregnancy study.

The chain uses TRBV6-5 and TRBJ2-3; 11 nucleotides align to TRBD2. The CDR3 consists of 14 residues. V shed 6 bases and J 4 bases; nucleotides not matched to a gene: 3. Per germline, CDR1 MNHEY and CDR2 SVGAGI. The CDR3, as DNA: TGTGCCAGCAGAAGACTAGCGGGGCCAGATACGCAGTATTTT. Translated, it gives CASRRLAGPDTQYF.

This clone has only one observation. This chain's CDR3 is CAWSFPGGNYF. The CDR3 bases are TGTGCCTGGAGTTTTCCGGGGGGCAATTATTTT. This chain links TRBV30 with TRBJ2-3, with a weak D call TRBD2 (7 bases). The germline V gene has CDR1 GTSNPN and CDR2 SVGIG (reference sequence). The CDR3 has 11 residues. The germline V and J ends were trimmed by 2 bases and 15 bases, with 15 bases remaining between them.

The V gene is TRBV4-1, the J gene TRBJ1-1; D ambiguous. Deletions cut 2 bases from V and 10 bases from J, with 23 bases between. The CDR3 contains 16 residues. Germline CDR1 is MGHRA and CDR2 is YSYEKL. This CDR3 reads CASSQPGSSSQRGAFF. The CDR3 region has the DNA TGCGCCAGCAGCCAACCGGGATCATCATCACAACGGGGAGCTTTCTTT.

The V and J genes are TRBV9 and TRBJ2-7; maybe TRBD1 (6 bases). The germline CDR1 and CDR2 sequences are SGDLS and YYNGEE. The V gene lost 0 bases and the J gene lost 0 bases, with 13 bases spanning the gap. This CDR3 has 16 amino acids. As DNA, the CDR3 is TGTGCCAGCAGCGTAGGCAGGGGATTAAGCTCCTACGAGCAGTACTTC. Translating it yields CASSVGRGLSSYEQYF. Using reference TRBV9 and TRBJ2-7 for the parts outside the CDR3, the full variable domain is DSGVTQTPKHLITATGQRVTLRCSPRSGDLSVYWYQQSLDQGLQFLIQYYNGEERAKGNILERFSAQQFPDLHSELNLSSLELGDSALYFCASSVGRGLSSYEQYFGPGTRLTVT.

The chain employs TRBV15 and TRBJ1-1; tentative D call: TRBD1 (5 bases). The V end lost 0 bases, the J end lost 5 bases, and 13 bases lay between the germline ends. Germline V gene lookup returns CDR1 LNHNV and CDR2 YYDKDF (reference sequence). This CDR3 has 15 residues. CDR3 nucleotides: TGTGCCACCAGCAGAGATCTCCAAAGGGGAACTGAAGCTTTCTTT. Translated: CATSRDLQRGTEAFF.

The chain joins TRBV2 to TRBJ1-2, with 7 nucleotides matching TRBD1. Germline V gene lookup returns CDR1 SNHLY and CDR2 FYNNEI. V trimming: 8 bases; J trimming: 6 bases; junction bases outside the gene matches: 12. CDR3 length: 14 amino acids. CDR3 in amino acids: CASGRYGTVNGYTF. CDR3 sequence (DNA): TGTGCCAGCGGTCGGTATGGGACAGTGAATGGCTACACCTTC.

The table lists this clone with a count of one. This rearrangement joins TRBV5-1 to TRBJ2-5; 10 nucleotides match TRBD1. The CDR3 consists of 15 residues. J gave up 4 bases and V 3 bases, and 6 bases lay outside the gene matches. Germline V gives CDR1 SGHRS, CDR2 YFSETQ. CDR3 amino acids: CASSSAGTGVETQYF. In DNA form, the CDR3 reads TGCGCCAGCAGCTCGGCCGGGACAGGGGTAGAGACCCAGTACTTC.

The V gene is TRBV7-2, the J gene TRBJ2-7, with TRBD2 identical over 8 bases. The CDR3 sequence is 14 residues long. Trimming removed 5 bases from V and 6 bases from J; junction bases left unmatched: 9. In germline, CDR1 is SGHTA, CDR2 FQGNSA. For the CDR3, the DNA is TGTGCCAGCAGCCGGGAGGGACGGATGGGCGAGCAGTACTTC. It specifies CASSREGRMGEQYF.

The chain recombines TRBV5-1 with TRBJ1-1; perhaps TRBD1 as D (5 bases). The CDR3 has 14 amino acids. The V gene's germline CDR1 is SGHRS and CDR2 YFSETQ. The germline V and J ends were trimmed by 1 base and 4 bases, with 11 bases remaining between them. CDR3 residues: CASSLWQGITEAFF. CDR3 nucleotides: TGCGCCAGCAGCTTGTGGCAGGGCATCACTGAAGCTTTCTTT.

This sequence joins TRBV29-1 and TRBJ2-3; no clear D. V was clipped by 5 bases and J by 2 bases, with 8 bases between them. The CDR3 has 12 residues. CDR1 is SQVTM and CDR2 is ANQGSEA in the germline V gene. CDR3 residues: CSVRRYTDTQYF. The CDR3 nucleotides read TGCAGCGTTAGGAGATACACAGATACGCAGTATTTT.

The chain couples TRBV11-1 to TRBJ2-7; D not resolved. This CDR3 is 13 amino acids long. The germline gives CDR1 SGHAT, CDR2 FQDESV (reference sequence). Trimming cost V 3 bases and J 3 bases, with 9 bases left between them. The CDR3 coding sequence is TGTGCCAGCAGCTTCTCGCGTGACTACGAGCAGTACTTC. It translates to CASSFSRDYEQYF. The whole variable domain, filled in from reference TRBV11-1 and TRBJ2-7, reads EAEVAQSPRYKITEKSQAVAFWCDPISGHATLYWYRQILGQGPELLVQFQDESVVDDSQLPKDRFSAERLKGVDSTLKIQPAELGDSAMYLCASSFSRDYEQYFGPGTRLTVT.

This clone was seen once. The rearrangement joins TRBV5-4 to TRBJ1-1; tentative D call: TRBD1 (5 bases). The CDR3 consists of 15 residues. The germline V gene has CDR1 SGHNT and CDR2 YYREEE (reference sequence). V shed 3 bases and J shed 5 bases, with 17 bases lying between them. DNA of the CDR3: TGTGCCAGCAGCTCCGGTGACCGGGGGTGGACTGAAGCTTTCTTT. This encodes CASSSGDRGWTEAFF.

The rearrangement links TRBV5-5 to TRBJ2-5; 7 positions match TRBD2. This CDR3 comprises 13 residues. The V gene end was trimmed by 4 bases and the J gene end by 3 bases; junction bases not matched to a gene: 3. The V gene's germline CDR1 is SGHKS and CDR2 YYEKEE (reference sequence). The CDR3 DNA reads TGTGCCAGCAGCCTAGGACTAGAAGAGACCCAGTACTTC. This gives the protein CASSLGLEETQYF.

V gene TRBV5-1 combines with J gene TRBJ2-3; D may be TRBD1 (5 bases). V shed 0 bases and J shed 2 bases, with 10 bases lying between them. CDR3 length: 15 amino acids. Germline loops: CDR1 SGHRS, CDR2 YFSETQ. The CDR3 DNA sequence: TGCGCCAGCAGCTTGGGAAAGACAGTCACAGATACGCAGTATTTT. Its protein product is CASSLGKTVTDTQYF.

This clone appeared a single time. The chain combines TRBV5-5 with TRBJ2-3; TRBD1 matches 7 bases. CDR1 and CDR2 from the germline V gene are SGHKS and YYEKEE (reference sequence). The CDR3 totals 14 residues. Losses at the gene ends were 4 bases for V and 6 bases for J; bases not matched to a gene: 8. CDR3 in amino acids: CASSRDSAWDTQYF. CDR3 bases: TGTGCCAGCAGCCGGGACAGTGCATGGGATACGCAGTATTTT.

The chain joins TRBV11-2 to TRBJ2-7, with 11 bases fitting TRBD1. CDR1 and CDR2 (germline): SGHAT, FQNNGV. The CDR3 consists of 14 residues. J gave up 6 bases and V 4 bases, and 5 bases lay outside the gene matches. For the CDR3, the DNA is TGTGCCAGCAGCTCCAGGACAGGGGGCGGCGAGCAGTACTTC. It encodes CASSSRTGGGEQYF.

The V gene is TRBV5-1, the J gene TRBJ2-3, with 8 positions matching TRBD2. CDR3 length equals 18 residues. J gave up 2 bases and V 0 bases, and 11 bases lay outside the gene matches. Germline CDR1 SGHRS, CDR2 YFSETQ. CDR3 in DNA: TGCGCCAGCAGCTTGGACCTCTGGCTGCGGGGGGACACAGATACGCAGTATTTT. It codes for CASSLDLWLRGDTDTQYF.

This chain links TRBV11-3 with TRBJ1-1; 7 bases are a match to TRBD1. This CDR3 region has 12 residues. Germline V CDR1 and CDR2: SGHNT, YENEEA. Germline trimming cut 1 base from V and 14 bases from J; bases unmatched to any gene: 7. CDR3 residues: CASSLGTGDAFF. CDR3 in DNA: TGTGCCAGCAGCTTAGGAACAGGGGATGCGTTCTTT.

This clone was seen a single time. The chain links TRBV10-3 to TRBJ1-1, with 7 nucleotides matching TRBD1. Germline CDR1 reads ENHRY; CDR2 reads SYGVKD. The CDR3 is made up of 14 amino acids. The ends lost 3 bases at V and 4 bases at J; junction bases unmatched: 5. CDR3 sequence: CAISDRAGGTEAFF. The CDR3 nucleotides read TGTGCCATCAGTGATAGAGCAGGGGGCACTGAAGCTTTCTTT.

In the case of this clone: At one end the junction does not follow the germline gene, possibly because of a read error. CDR3 DNA sequence: TGTGCTAGTGGTTTGGACGGGACAGGGAAGCCCGTTTTC. This translates into CASGLDGTGKPVF. The chain combines TRBV12-5 with TRBJ2-7; 9 nucleotides agree with TRBD1. This CDR3 region has 13 residues. Germline V lookup: CDR1 LGHNT, CDR2 FRNRAP.

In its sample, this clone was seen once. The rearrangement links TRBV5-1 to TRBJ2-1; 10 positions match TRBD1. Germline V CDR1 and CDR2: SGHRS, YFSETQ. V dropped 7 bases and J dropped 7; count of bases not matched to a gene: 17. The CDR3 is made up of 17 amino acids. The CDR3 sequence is CASSHFPPGQGLNEQFF. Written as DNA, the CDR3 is TGCGCCAGCTCGCACTTCCCACCGGGACAGGGGTTAAATGAGCAGTTCTTC.

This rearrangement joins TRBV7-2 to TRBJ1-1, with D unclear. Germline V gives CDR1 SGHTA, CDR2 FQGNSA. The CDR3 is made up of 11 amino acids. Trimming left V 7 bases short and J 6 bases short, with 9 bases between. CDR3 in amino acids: CASTQLAEAFF. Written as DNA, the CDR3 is TGTGCCAGCACCCAGTTGGCTGAAGCTTTCTTT.

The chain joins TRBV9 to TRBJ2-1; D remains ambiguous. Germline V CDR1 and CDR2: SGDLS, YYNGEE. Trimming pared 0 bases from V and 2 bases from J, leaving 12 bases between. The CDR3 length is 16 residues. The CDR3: CASSVVRSAAYNEQFF. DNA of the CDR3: TGTGCCAGCAGCGTAGTTCGGAGCGCGGCCTACAATGAGCAGTTCTTC.

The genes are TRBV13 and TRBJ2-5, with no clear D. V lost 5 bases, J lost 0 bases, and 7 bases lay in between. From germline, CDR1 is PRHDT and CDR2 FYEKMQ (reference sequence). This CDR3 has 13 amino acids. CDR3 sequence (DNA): TGTGCCAGCAGCCTCCCAGACCAAGAGACCCAGTACTTC. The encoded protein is CASSLPDQETQYF.

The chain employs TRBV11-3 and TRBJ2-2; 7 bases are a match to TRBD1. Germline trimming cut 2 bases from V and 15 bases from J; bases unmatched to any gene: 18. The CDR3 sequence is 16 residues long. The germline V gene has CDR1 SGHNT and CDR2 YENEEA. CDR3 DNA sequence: TGTGCCAGCAGCTTAACTCTGAGGGGGCGCGATGATATGATGTTTTTT. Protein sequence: CASSLTLRGRDDMMFF.

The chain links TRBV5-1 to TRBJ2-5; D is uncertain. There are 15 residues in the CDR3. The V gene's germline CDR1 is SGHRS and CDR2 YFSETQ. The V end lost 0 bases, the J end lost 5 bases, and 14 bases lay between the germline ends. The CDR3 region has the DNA TGCGCCAGCAGCTTGGAGTCTAGTCTGAGGGAGACCCAGTACTTC. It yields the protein CASSLESSLRETQYF.

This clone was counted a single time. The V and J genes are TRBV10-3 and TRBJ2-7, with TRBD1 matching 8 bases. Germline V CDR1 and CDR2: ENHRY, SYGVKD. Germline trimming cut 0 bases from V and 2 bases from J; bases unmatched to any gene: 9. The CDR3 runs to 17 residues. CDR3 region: CAISESYAGTGAYEQYF. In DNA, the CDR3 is TGTGCCATCAGTGAGTCGTATGCAGGGACAGGTGCCTACGAGCAGTACTTC.